Listed here are 6 T cell receptor beta chains from one sample, sequenced in a study of Ad26.COV2.S vaccination and SARS-CoV-2 variants. As to treatment: 15 to 20 received Ad26.COV2.S at low or high dose, single or two shots; a few received placebo; per-sample allocation not given. Day 63 after the first vaccine or placebo injection was the time point for sampling. Method: immunoSEQ multiplex PCR; TCRdb's copy keeps in-frame clones and lacks some. This table holds around 340,000 clones, 88% found once. The sequencing here drew on peripheral blood, taken in a trial of Ad26.COV2.S vaccine versus placebo. These TCRs come from a person between 18 and 65 years old who received the Ad26.COV2.S COVID-19 vaccine or a placebo.

The chain joins TRBV7-2 to TRBJ2-2; the match to TRBD1 covers 10 bases. This CDR3 comprises 15 residues. In germline, CDR1 is SGHTA, CDR2 FQGNSA. Trimming removed 6 bases from V and 5 bases from J; junction bases left unmatched: 6. CDR3 DNA sequence: TGTGCCAGCAGTCTCGACAGGGGGCTTACCGGGGAGCTGTTTTTT. Its protein product is CASSLDRGLTGELFF.

The rearrangement links TRBV4-3 to TRBJ2-7; 15 bases fit TRBD2. The CDR3 runs to 17 residues. Germline CDR1 reads LGHNA; CDR2 reads YSLEER. V dropped 4 bases and J dropped 2; count of bases not matched to a gene: 6. The CDR3 here is CASSLGLAGGFTYEQYF. The CDR3 region has the DNA TGCGCCAGCAGCCTCGGACTAGCGGGAGGGTTCACCTACGAGCAGTACTTC.

The table lists this clone with a few counts. The chain carries TRBV5-4 and TRBJ1-1; no definite D call. The CDR3 contains 13 residues. Looked up from germline, CDR1 is SGHNT and CDR2 is YYREEE (reference sequence). Trimming stripped 0 bases from V and 4 bases from J, with 7 bases between. Here the CDR3 DNA reads TGTGCCAGCAGCTTGGACAGACGCACTGAAGCTTTCTTT. Residues: CASSLDRRTEAFF.

Of note for this clone: The same CDR3 arises from other DNA sequences in this sample as well. The CDR3, as DNA: TGCGCCAGCAGCCCCACCGGGACGTCTGGAAACACCATATATTTT. Protein sequence: CASSPTGTSGNTIYF. This sequence joins TRBV5-1 and TRBJ1-3; weak D call: TRBD1 (5 bases). This CDR3 is built from 15 residues. In germline, CDR1 is SGHRS, CDR2 YFSETQ. The V and J ends lost 4 bases and 1 base respectively, with 12 bases between them.

This chain uses TRBV13 with TRBJ1-2; 8 positions agree with TRBD1. Looked up from germline, CDR1 is PRHDT and CDR2 is FYEKMQ (reference sequence). The CDR3 loop spans 14 amino acids. V shed 2 bases, J shed 6 bases, and the junction held 5 bases outside the gene matches. The CDR3: CASSLYRGRNGYTF. The DNA for the CDR3 is TGTGCCAGCAGCTTATACAGGGGGAGGAATGGCTACACCTTC.

This rearrangement joins TRBV4-3 to TRBJ1-6; D is possibly TRBD1 (5 bases). Trimming shortened V by 0 bases and J by 8 bases, and 11 bases separated the two germline ends. Germline CDR1 reads LGHNA; CDR2 reads YSLEER. The CDR3 covers 15 residues. CDR3 coding DNA: TGCGCCAGCAGCCAAGACCGGGACCTGTATTCACCCCTCCACTTT. This translates into CASSQDRDLYSPLHF.